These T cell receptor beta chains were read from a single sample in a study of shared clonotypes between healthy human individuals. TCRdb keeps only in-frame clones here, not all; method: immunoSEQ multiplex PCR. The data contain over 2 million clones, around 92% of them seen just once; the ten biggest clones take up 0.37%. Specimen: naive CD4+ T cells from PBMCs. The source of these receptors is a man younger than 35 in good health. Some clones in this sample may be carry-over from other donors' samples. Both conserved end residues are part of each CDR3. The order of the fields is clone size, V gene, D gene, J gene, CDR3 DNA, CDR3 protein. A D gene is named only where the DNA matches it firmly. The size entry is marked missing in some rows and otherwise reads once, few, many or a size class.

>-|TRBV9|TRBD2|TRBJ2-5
TGTGCCAGCAGCGTAGGCTTGGTAGCGGGAGGAGAGACCCAGTACTTC
CASSVGLVAGGETQYF
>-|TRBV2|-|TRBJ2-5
TGTGCCAGCCGAGATTACCAAGAGACCCAGTACTTC
CASRDYQETQYF
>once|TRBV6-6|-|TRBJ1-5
TGTGCCAGCAGCCGACTAGGGGACGGCAATCAGCCCCAGCATTTT
CASSRLGDGNQPQHF
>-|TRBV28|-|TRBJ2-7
TGTGCCAGCAGTTCGCCGGGACTTGGCGAGCAGTACTTC
CASSSPGLGEQYF
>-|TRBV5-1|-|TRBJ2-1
TGCGCCAGCAGCTTGGTCGCAGATCAGCAGTTCTTC
CASSLVADQQFF
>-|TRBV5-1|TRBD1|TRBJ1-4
TGCGCCAGCAGCCGTGGACAGGCAGATGAAAAACTGTTTTTT
CASSRGQADEKLFF
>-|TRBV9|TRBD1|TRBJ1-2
TGTGCCAGCAGCGCGGGACAGGGCGCCTATGGCTACACCTTC
CASSAGQGAYGYTF
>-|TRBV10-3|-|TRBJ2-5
TGTGCCGTGGGACCTCAAGAGACCCAGTACTTC
CAVGPQETQYF
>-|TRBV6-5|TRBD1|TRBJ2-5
TGTGCCAGCAGTTACGGACAGGGGGCAGAGACCCAGTACTTC
CASSYGQGAETQYF
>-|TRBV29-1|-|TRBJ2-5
TGCAGCGCCCTCCCGGAGGGGATCGGGACCCAGTACTTC
CSALPEGIGTQYF
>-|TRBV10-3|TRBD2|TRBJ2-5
TGTGCCATCAGTACCTTGCCGACTAGCGGGAAGAAGGAGACCCAGTACTTC
CAISTLPTSGKKETQYF
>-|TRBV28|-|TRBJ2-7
TGTGCCAGCAGTTTAGGAGGGGTGGGGTCCTACGAGCAGTACTTC
CASSLGGVGSYEQYF
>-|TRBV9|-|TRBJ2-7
TGTGCCAGCAGCGTAGGTGCCACTATAACCTACGAGCAGTACTTC
CASSVGATITYEQYF
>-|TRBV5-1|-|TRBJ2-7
TGCGCCAGCAGCTTGGGGCTAGGAAGGTACGAGCAGTACTTC
CASSLGLGRYEQYF
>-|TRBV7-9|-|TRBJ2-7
TGTGCCAGCAGCCCGGGGAGGTACCACGAGCAGTACTTC
CASSPGRYHEQYF
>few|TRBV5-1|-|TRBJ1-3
TGCGCCAGCAGCTTGCTTCAGGGGAGTGCTGGAAACACCATATATTTT
CASSLLQGSAGNTIYF
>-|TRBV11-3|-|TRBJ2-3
TGTGCCAGCAGCTTGGGTGACAAAGATACGCAGTATTTT
CASSLGDKDTQYF